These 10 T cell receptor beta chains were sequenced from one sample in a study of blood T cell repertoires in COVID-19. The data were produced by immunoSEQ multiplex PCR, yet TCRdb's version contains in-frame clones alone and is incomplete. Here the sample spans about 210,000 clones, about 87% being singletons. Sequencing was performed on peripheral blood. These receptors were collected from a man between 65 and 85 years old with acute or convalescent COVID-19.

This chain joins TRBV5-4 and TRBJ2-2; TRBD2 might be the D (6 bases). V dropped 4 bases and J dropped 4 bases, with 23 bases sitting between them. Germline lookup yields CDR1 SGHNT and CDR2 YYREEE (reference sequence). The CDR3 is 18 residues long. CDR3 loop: CASSGASFGSGRTGELFF. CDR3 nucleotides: TGTGCCAGCAGCGGGGCTTCGTTCGGGAGCGGTCGCACCGGGGAGCTGTTTTTT. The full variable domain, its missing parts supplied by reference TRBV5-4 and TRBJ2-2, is ETGVTQSPTHLIKTRGQQVTLRCSSQSGHNTVSWYQQALGQGPQFIFQYYREEENGRGNFPPRFSGLQFPNYSSELNVNALELDDSALYLCASSGASFGSGRTGELFFGEGSRLTVL.

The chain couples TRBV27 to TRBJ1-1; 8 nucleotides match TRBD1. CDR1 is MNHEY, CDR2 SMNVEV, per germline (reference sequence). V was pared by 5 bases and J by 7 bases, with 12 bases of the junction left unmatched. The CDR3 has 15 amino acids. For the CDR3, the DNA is TGTGCCAGCAGTCCGGGAGCAGGGGGCTCTCGTGAAGCTTTCTTT. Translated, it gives CASSPGAGGSREAFF.

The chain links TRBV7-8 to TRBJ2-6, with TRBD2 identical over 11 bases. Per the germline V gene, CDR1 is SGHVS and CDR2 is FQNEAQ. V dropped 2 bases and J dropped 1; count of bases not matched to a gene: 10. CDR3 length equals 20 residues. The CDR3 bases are TGTGCCAGCAGCTTAAGAACTAGCGGGAGTCGGATTTCTGGGGCCAACGTCCTGACTTTC. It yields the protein CASSLRTSGSRISGANVLTF. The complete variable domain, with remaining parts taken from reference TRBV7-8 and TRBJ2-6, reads GAGVSQSPRYKVAKRGQDVALRCDPISGHVSLFWYQQALGQGPEFLTYFQNEAQLDKSGLPSDRFFAERPEGSVSTLKIQRTQQEDSAVYLCASSLRTSGSRISGANVLTFGAGSRLTVL.

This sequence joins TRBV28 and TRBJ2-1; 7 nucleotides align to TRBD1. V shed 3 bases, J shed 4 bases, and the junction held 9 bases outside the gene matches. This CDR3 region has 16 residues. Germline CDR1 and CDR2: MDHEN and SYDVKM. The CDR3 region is CASSFFRGTDYNEQFF. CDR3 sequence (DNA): TGTGCCAGCAGTTTCTTTCGAGGGACAGATTACAATGAGCAGTTCTTC. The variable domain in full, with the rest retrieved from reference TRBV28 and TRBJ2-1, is DVKVTQSSRYLVKRTGEKVFLECVQDMDHENMFWYRQDPGLGLRLIYFSYDVKMKEKGDIPEGYSVSREKKERFSLILESASTNQTSMYLCASSFFRGTDYNEQFFGPGTRLTVL.

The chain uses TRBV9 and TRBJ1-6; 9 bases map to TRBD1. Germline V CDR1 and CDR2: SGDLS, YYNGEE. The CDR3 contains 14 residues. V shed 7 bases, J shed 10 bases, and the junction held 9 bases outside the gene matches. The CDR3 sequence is CASSSGQGNSPLHF. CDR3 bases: TGTGCCAGCTCATCAGGACAGGGGAACTCACCCCTCCACTTT.

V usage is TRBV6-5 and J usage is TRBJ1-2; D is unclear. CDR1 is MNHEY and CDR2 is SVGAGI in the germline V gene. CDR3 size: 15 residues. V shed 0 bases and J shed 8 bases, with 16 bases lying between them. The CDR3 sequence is CASSYSTERTGGYTF. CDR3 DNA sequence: TGTGCCAGCAGTTACTCGACTGAACGGACTGGCGGCTACACCTTC.

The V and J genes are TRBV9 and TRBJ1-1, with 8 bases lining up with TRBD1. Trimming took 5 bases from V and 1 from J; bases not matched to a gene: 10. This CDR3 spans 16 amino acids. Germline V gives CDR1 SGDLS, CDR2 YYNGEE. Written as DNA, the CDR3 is TGTGCCAGCAGACCCGATCTGACAGGGGCGAACACTGAAGCTTTCTTT. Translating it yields CASRPDLTGANTEAFF.

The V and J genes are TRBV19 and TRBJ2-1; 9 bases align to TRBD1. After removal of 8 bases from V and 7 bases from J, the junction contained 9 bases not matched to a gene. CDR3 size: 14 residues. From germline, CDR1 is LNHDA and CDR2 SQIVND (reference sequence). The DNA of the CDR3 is TGTGCCAGTGCGGAAGGGACAGGGTATAATGAGCAGTTCTTC. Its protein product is CASAEGTGYNEQFF.

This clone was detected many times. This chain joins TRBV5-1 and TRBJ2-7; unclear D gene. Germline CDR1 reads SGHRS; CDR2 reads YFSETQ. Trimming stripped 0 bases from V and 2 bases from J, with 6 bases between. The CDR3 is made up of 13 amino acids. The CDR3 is CASSLATTYEQYF. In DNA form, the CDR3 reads TGCGCCAGCAGCTTGGCTACTACCTACGAGCAGTACTTC. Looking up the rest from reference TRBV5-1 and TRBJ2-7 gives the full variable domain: KAGVTQTPRYLIKTRGQQVTLSCSPISGHRSVSWYQQTPGQGLQFLFEYFSETQRNKGNFPGRFSGRQFSNSRSEMNVSTLELGDSALYLCASSLATTYEQYFGPGTRLTVT.

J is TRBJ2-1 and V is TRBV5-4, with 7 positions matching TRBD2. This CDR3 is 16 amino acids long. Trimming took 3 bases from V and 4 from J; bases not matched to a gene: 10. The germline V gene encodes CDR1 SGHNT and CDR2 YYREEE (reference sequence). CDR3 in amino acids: CASSSYYRTSYNEQFF. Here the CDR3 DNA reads TGTGCCAGCAGCTCATACTACAGGACTAGTTACAATGAGCAGTTCTTC.